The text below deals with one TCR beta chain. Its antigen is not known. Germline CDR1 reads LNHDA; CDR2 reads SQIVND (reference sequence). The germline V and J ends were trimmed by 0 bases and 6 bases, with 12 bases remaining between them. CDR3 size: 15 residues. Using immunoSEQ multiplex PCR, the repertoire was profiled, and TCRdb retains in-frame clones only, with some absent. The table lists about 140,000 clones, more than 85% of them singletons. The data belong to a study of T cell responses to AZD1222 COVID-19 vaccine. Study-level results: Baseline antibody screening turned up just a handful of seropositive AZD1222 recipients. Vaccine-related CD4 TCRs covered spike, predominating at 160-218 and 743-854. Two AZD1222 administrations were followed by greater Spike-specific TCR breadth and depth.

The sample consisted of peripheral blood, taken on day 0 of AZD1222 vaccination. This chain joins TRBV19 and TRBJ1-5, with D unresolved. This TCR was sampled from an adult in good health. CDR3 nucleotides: TGTGCCAGTAGTATAGATCGGAGTGGTCCTCAGCCCCAGCATTTT. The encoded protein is CASSIDRSGPQPQHF.